The 27 T cell receptor beta chains below all came from one sample that was sequenced in a study of cytomegalovirus exposure and HLA in healthy donors. It was with 60 Vbeta and 13 Jbeta primers that the PCR ran. Clones were read by immunoSEQ multiplex PCR, and TCRdb kept only the in-frame ones, dropping some. The sample has approximately 180,000 clones, approximately 80% seen once. The specimen sequenced was PBMCs. These receptors all come from a man aged 25 to 40 in good health and CMV-seropositive.

The CDR3 protein is CASRPTGTSYEQYF. Written as DNA, the CDR3 is TGCGCCAGCAGGCCGACAGGGACCTCCTACGAGCAGTACTTC. V is TRBV10-2 and J is TRBJ2-7; 7 positions match TRBD1. The V segment lost 6 bases and the J segment 0 bases; nucleotides outside the gene matches: 5. CDR1 and CDR2 (germline): WSHSY, SAAADI. The CDR3 length is 14 residues.

The V call is TRBV28, the J call TRBJ2-5; the match to TRBD1 covers 7 bases. From germline, CDR1 is MDHEN and CDR2 SYDVKM. CDR3 length: 18 residues. The junction had 21 bases not matched to a gene; V was cut back by 4 bases and J by 7 bases. CDR3 bases: TGTGCCAGCAGTTCACACCAGGGGGATACGCCCTCTGGTCTGACCCAGTACTTC. Its protein is CASSSHQGDTPSGLTQYF. The whole variable domain, filled in from reference TRBV28 and TRBJ2-5, reads DVKVTQSSRYLVKRTGEKVFLECVQDMDHENMFWYRQDPGLGLRLIYFSYDVKMKEKGDIPEGYSVSREKKERFSLILESASTNQTSMYLCASSSHQGDTPSGLTQYFGPGTRLLVL.

The chain couples TRBV5-8 to TRBJ2-5; D ambiguous. This CDR3 is built from 11 residues. The V end lost 2 bases, the J end lost 5 bases, and 4 bases lay between the germline ends. CDR1 SGHTS and CDR2 YDEGEE come from the germline V gene. CDR3 DNA: TGTGCCAGCAGCTTCGGGGAGACCCAGTACTTC. Amino acid sequence: CASSFGETQYF.

The CDR3 coding sequence is TGCGCCAGCAGCTTGGATCGGGGGTACTATGGCTACACCTTC. This gives the protein CASSLDRGYYGYTF. V gene TRBV5-1 combines with J gene TRBJ1-2, with a possible D match to TRBD1 (5 bases). Per the germline V gene, CDR1 is SGHRS and CDR2 is YFSETQ. The CDR3 is 14 amino acids. The germline V and J ends were trimmed by 0 bases and 3 bases, with 9 bases remaining between them. The full variable domain, rest sourced from reference TRBV5-1 and TRBJ1-2, is KAGVTQTPRYLIKTRGQQVTLSCSPISGHRSVSWYQQTPGQGLQFLFEYFSETQRNKGNFPGRFSGRQFSNSRSEMNVSTLELGDSALYLCASSLDRGYYGYTFGSGTRLTVV.

The V gene is TRBV27, the J gene TRBJ2-7, with 9 positions matching TRBD1. The germline V gene has CDR1 MNHEY and CDR2 SMNVEV (reference sequence). Losses at the gene ends were 2 bases for V and 7 bases for J; bases not matched to a gene: 9. CDR3 length: 15 amino acids. The CDR3 sequence: CASSLDAGTGREQYF. The CDR3 bases are TGTGCCAGCAGTTTAGACGCCGGGACAGGGCGGGAGCAGTACTTC.

Worth noting for this clone: One junction end disagrees with the germline gene, perhaps due to a read error. The CDR3: CSSSVGQPQYF. The CDR3 nucleotides are TGTTCCAGCAGCGTGGGACAGCCACAGTATTTT. This chain uses TRBV7-9 with TRBJ2-3; 7 nucleotides line up with TRBD1. This CDR3 is 11 amino acids long. In germline, CDR1 is SEHNR, CDR2 FQNEAQ (reference sequence).

The sample holds a few counts of this clone. The chain combines TRBV7-8 with TRBJ2-3, with 9 bases lining up with TRBD2. The CDR3 loop spans 16 amino acids. Unmatched junction bases numbered 9, after V lost 5 bases and J lost 3 bases. The germline gives CDR1 SGHVS, CDR2 FQNEAQ. The CDR3 loop reads CASSLGSSGVTDTQYF. The DNA of the CDR3 is TGTGCCAGCAGCCTAGGCTCTAGCGGGGTAACAGATACGCAGTATTTT.

This chain links TRBV18 with TRBJ2-1, with 10 positions matching TRBD2. Germline lookup yields CDR1 KGHSH and CDR2 LQKENI. The CDR3 covers 17 residues. V dropped 3 bases and J dropped 3; count of bases not matched to a gene: 8. CDR3 in amino acids: CASSPVRVAGGYNEQFF. The CDR3 nucleotides read TGTGCCAGCTCACCCGTGCGGGTAGCGGGAGGCTACAATGAGCAGTTCTTC. The full variable domain, completed using reference TRBV18 and TRBJ2-1, is NAGVMQNPRHLVRRRGQEARLRCSPMKGHSHVYWYRQLPEEGLKFMVYLQKENIIDESGMPKERFSAEFPKEGPSILRIQQVVRGDSAAYFCASSPVRVAGGYNEQFFGPGTRLTVL.

The chain is built from TRBV2 and TRBJ2-7; TRBD1 matches 7 bases. The V gene's germline CDR1 is SNHLY and CDR2 FYNNEI. Unmatched junction bases numbered 4, after V lost 6 bases and J lost 2 bases. The CDR3 extends over 13 amino acids. The CDR3 is CASRAGTAYEQYF. CDR3 bases: TGTGCCAGCAGGGCAGGGACAGCCTACGAGCAGTACTTC.

The V and J genes are TRBV27 and TRBJ1-1; a possible D gene is TRBD1 (5 bases). There are 14 residues in the CDR3. Trimming took 2 bases from V and 0 from J, leaving 7 bases between them. Looked up from germline, CDR1 is MNHEY and CDR2 is SMNVEV (reference sequence). Here the CDR3 reads CASSLRGLNTEAFF. CDR3 DNA sequence: TGTGCCAGCAGTTTAAGGGGCCTGAACACTGAAGCTTTCTTT.

The rearrangement joins TRBV7-9 to TRBJ1-5; 11 positions agree with TRBD1. This CDR3 has 13 residues. Germline loops: CDR1 SEHNR, CDR2 FQNEAQ (reference sequence). With 6 bases clipped from V and 15 bases from J, the junction kept 10 bases outside the gene matches. The CDR3 nucleotides are TGTGCCAGCAGATCGGGACAGGGGGGGAAGTGGCATTTT. Translating gives CASRSGQGGKWHF.

V and J are TRBV14 and TRBJ2-7, with 9 bases that match TRBD2. Germline CDR1 reads SGHDN; CDR2 reads FVKESK. With V trimmed by 6 bases and J by 0 bases, 6 bases remained unmatched. CDR3 length: 15 amino acids. CDR3 sequence (DNA): TGTGCCAGCAGAAGCGGGACTAGCAACTCCTACGAGCAGTACTTC. This codes for CASRSGTSNSYEQYF.

This clone was detected only once. The CDR3 DNA is TGTGCCAGCAGCGCCCATCCTTACGATGGCAGCTCTGGAAACACCATATATTTT. Its translation is CASSAHPYDGSSGNTIYF. The chain links TRBV9 to TRBJ1-3; D remains ambiguous. Germline V lookup: CDR1 SGDLS, CDR2 YYNGEE. The CDR3 covers 18 residues. Trimming left V 3 bases short and J 0 bases short, with 19 bases between. Filled out from reference TRBV9 and TRBJ1-3, the complete variable domain reads DSGVTQTPKHLITATGQRVTLRCSPRSGDLSVYWYQQSLDQGLQFLIQYYNGEERAKGNILERFSAQQFPDLHSELNLSSLELGDSALYFCASSAHPYDGSSGNTIYFGEGSWLTVV.

The J gene is TRBJ2-2, the V gene TRBV4-3, with 11 bases fitting TRBD2. The germline gives CDR1 LGHNA, CDR2 YSLEER. The V gene end was trimmed by 3 bases and the J gene end by 5 bases; junction bases not matched to a gene: 8. This CDR3 has 17 amino acids. In DNA, the CDR3 is TGCGCCAGCAGCCAGATGATAGCGGGGGGGATGACCGGGGAGCTGTTTTTT. It specifies CASSQMIAGGMTGELFF.

The CDR3 loop reads CASSLEDRVQETQYF. CDR3 in DNA: TGTGCCAGCAGCTTGGAGGACAGGGTTCAAGAGACCCAGTACTTC. V usage is TRBV7-6 and J usage is TRBJ2-5, with TRBD1 matching 8 bases. This CDR3 has 15 residues. Trimming cost V 3 bases and J 2 bases; bases outside gene matches: 5. Germline V gene lookup returns CDR1 SGHVS and CDR2 FNYEAQ.

The genes are TRBV14 and TRBJ2-7, with D uncertain. In germline, CDR1 is SGHDN, CDR2 FVKESK. The V end was cut by 0 bases, the J end by 5 bases, with 14 bases between. The CDR3 extends over 15 amino acids. CDR3 amino acids: CASSQDRLQYHEQYF. CDR3 coding DNA: TGTGCCAGCAGCCAAGATAGGTTACAGTACCACGAGCAGTACTTC.

This sequence joins TRBV27 and TRBJ2-7; TRBD1 is a possible D gene (6 bases). This CDR3 is built from 17 residues. With 0 bases removed from V and 5 bases from J, the gap between germline ends came to 20 bases. Germline CDR1 reads MNHEY; CDR2 reads SMNVEV (reference sequence). In DNA, the CDR3 is TGTGCCAGCAGTTTATCGTTCAGGGGCGCAAGTGTTGACGAGCAGTACTTC. Its translation: CASSLSFRGASVDEQYF.

The sample holds a few counts of this clone. The rearrangement uses TRBV6-1 and TRBJ1-1; 7 nucleotides align to TRBD1. The CDR3 is 14 residues long. Germline assignment: CDR1 MNHNS and CDR2 SASEGT. V lost 8 bases to trimming and J lost 6 bases; unmatched junction nucleotides: 12. The CDR3: CASLLLTGAAEAFF. The CDR3 DNA reads TGTGCCAGCCTCCTATTAACAGGGGCGGCTGAAGCTTTCTTT.

V is TRBV5-1 and J is TRBJ1-1, with TRBD1 as a possible D gene (6 bases). V lost 4 bases and J 1 base, leaving 11 bases between the germline ends. CDR3 size: 14 residues. Germline V gene lookup returns CDR1 SGHRS and CDR2 YFSETQ. For the CDR3, the DNA is TGCGCCAGCAGCGTTGACAGGCCGAACACTGAAGCTTTCTTT. Protein: CASSVDRPNTEAFF.

V is TRBV6-7 and J is TRBJ2-4; 15 bases map to TRBD2. TRBV6-7 qualifies as an ORF whose function is uncertain. J was trimmed by 0 bases and V by 0 bases; bases with no gene match: 15. This CDR3 comprises 23 residues. CDR3 nucleotide sequence: TGTGCCAGCAGTTACTCGGGACTAGCGGGGGGCCGAAGGGGCGTACTAGCCAAAAACATTCAGTACTTC. This gives the protein CASSYSGLAGGRRGVLAKNIQYF.

V usage is TRBV15 and J usage is TRBJ1-5; D possibly corresponds to TRBD1 (6 bases). Trimming shortened V by 5 bases and J by 9 bases, and 23 bases separated the two germline ends. This CDR3 has 16 residues. Per germline, CDR1 LNHNV and CDR2 YYDKDF (reference sequence). The CDR3 DNA reads as TGTGCCACCAGCGGGGGACTAGGGGGGAATGTTGCGCCCCAGCATTTT. Protein: CATSGGLGGNVAPQHF.

This clone was detected once. No conserved phenylalanine or tryptophan is present at the end of the CDR3, so a read error is the likely explanation. The DNA is omitted, as the CDR3 cannot be located on it reliably, and the CDR3 follows TCRdb's listing. The chain has TRBV4-1 and TRBJ2-7; the table gives TRBD2 as D, unverified against the DNA. Germline loops: CDR1 MGHRA, CDR2 YSYEKL. A total of 12 residues make up the CDR3, ends included. This chain's CDR3 is CASSQVGLAGPT.

This rearrangement joins TRBV27 to TRBJ2-2, with 11 bases lining up with TRBD2. The V gene's germline CDR1 is MNHEY and CDR2 SMNVEV (reference sequence). Trimming at V came to 6 bases and at J to 4 bases, leaving 13 bases not matched to a gene. CDR3 length: 18 amino acids. The CDR3, as DNA: TGTGCCAGCAGATCTACGGGTAGCGGGAGGGGTTTCACCGGGGAGCTGTTTTTT. Protein: CASRSTGSGRGFTGELFF.

This rearrangement joins TRBV5-8 to TRBJ2-5, with a possible D match to TRBD2 (5 bases). The V gene's germline CDR1 is SGHTS and CDR2 YDEGEE. The CDR3 consists of 16 residues. V dropped 0 bases and J dropped 2 bases, with 14 bases sitting between them. Here the CDR3 reads CASSLGLASRQETQYF. The CDR3 DNA follows: TGTGCCAGCAGCTTGGGATTGGCTAGCAGACAAGAGACCCAGTACTTC.

This chain uses TRBV7-9 with TRBJ2-7, with 7 bases aligning to TRBD1. Unmatched junction bases numbered 4, after V lost 5 bases and J lost 0 bases. CDR3 length: 14 amino acids. In germline, CDR1 is SEHNR, CDR2 FQNEAQ (reference sequence). The CDR3 region is CASSLRDSSYEQYF. As DNA, the CDR3 is TGTGCCAGCAGCCTAAGGGACAGCTCCTACGAGCAGTACTTC.

The chain recombines TRBV21-1 with TRBJ1-1; TRBD1 is the table's D call and was not checked against the DNA. TRBV21-1 is a pseudogene segment. The CDR3 has 12 amino acids. The CDR3 is CASSTPGGSAFF. Here the CDR3 DNA reads TGTGCCAGCAGCACCCCAGGGGGCTCGGCTTTCTTT.

This chain links TRBV7-9 with TRBJ1-2, with 8 bases identical to TRBD1. Germline V gene sequence: CDR1 SEHNR, CDR2 FQNEAQ (reference sequence). The CDR3 runs to 13 residues. With 5 bases clipped from V and 4 bases from J, the junction kept 3 bases outside the gene matches. CDR3 bases: TGTGCCAGCAGCCGGGACAGGCTCTATGGCTACACCTTC. Translated, it gives CASSRDRLYGYTF.